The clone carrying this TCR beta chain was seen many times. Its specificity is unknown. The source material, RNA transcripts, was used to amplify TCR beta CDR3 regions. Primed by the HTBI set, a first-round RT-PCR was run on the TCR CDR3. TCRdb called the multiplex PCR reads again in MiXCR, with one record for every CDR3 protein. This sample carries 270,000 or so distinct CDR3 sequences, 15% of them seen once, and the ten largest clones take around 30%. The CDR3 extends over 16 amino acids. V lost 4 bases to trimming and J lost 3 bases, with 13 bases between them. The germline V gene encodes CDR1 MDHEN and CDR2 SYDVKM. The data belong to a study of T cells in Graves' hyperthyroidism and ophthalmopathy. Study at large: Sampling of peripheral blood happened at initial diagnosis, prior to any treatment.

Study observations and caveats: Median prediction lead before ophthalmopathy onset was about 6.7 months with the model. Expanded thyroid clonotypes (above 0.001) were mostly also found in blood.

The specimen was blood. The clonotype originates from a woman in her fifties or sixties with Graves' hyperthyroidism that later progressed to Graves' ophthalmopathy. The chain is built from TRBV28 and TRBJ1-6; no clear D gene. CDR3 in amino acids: CASSSKLGFYNSPLHF. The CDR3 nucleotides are TGTGCCAGCAGTTCTAAACTCGGTTTCTATAATTCACCCCTCCACTTT.